This entry is about one T cell receptor beta chain. Its antigen is not yet known. Per-nucleotide qualities are absent, and no much larger clonotype sits a single base away. Repertoires were sampled repeatedly over the course of chemoradiotherapy so that clonal expansion in the tumor microenvironment could be followed. To prepare the library, the immunoSEQ multiplex PCR assay was applied. TCRdb holds this immuneACCESS table with in-frame rearrangements only. Some clones are missing; in checked studies, unresolved V genes explain under half, and the rest has no known cause. The sample table shows some 4,000 clones, and around 90% are seen once. The ten largest clones capture around 4.1% of the sample. This specimen comes from a study of chemoradiotherapy in HPV16-positive cancers (dated by TCRdb to 2021 to 2024). With regard to the full study: Functional T-cell assays on cells from two HPV16-positive patients defined candidate HPV-specific T-cell clones and common TCR motifs. Whether T-cell immunity against the HPV oncoproteins E6 and E7 changes during chemoradiotherapy and whether survival is affected by this immunity were examined in the study. The candidate HPV-specific TCRs and motifs were subsequently tracked in TCR repertoires obtained from some 90 patients with HPV-related cancers.

General study outcomes and caveats: Expansion of candidate HPV-specific clones and E7-related TCR motifs was observed in the tumor microenvironment during treatment, whereas no such expansion was observed for non-HPV-specific T cells. In HPV16-positive patients, expansion of HPV-responsive T cells during chemoradiotherapy was found to be associated with improved recurrence-free survival. The survival association was reported for HPV16-positive patients, and the functional definition of HPV-specific T cells was derived from only a couple of HPV16-positive patients.

The CDR3 holds 13 amino acids from the cysteine to the phenylalanine. Only the CDR3 region is kept as DNA, spanning 39 bases read in frame from base 1. At the junction V is shortened by 5 bases and J by 2 bases, with 9 bases in between. This clonotype was sampled from a human donor with HPV-associated anogenital cancer. Sequenced here: tumor tissue, sampled from a patient who underwent chemoradiotherapy. The sequence is built from TRBV23-1 and TRBJ1-2; no confident D gene assignment can be made. TRBV23-1 is identified as an open reading frame with a role that is uncertain. The CDR3 protein is CASSSTKNYGYTF. In nucleotide form, the sequence is TGCGCCAGCAGTTCCACAAAGAACTATGGCTACACCTTC.